The following is a T cell receptor beta chain sequence with its context. Antigen specificity is unknown. The data belong to a study of beta chain features in type 1 diabetes. Findings and caveats of the study: VDJ junctions from patients with type 1 diabetes contained fewer insertions and more deletions. Shortening of TCRB CDR3s, moderate but significant, appeared in all four CD4+ subsets of Type 1 diabetes patients.

cDNA synthesis used the whole RNA isolate, giving expressed TCRB sequences. This table comes from immunoSEQ multiplex PCR, and its TCRdb copy is limited to in-frame clones, with some not included. There are nearly 350,000 clones in the sample; approximately 8% occur only once, and 0.44% lies in the top ten. Trimming at V came to 6 bases and at J to 0 bases, leaving 9 bases not matched to a gene. This CDR3 has 16 residues. Germline V gives CDR1 MNHEY, CDR2 SMNVEV (reference sequence). A single heparinised blood sample, averaging around 0.11 L, was obtained per donor. CD4+ naive, central memory, regulatory and stem cell-like memory subsets were isolated by sorting on CD45RO/CCR7/CD25/CD127/CD95/CD27.

The clonotype was recovered from a woman in her late teens or twenties in good health. V usage is TRBV27 and J usage is TRBJ2-3, with 7 bases aligning to TRBD2. The sequencing sample was made of central memory CD4+ T cells from blood. CDR3 amino acids: CASRRPSGASTDTQYF. The CDR3 bases are TGTGCCAGCAGGCGCCCTAGCGGAGCTAGCACAGATACGCAGTATTTT.